This entry features one T cell receptor (beta chain) sequence. This sample is drawn from a study of blood T cell repertoires in COVID-19. Study details: Acute-phase and convalescent COVID-19 samples originated in the United States, Italy and Spain.

Original data processing: Quantification of nucleated cells was approximated via reference gene primer amplification. Repertoires were generated with immunoSEQ multiplex PCR, while TCRdb's copy carries only in-frame clones and drops some. That table furnishes V, J and clone size, whereas the DNA furnished D and trimming. The sample shows 120,000 to 150,000 clones, about four fifths of them seen only once. The CDR3 totals 16 residues. Germline assignment: CDR1 SGHNT and CDR2 YENEEA. J was trimmed by 1 base and V by 5 bases; bases with no gene match: 5. Material: peripheral blood. J is TRBJ2-1 and V is TRBV11-3; 10 positions match TRBD2. The clonotype comes from a human donor in a cohort sampled during active COVID-19. The CDR3 DNA sequence: TGTGCCAGCAGCCGGTCTAGCGGGGGTTCCTACAATGAGCAGTTCTTC. It is translated as CASSRSSGGSYNEQFF.